The present entry profiles one T cell receptor (beta chain) with its context. This sample was included in a study of OX40 agonist ivuxolimab in advanced cancers. Measured with immunoSEQ multiplex PCR; TCRdb has only the in-frame clones, and not every one. Of about 55,000 clones in the sample, roughly 85% were seen once. The CDR3 spans 15 residues. Trimming stripped 1 base from V and 1 base from J, with 9 bases between. The germline CDR1 and CDR2 sequences are SGHRS and YFSETQ. The chain joins TRBV5-1 to TRBJ1-5, with D perhaps matching TRBD1 (5 bases). The sequencing used CD4+ or CD8+ T cells sorted from blood, collected in a trial of the OX40 agonist ivuxolimab. This TCR was sampled from an adult with an advanced solid tumor such as melanoma, head and neck, liver or kidney cancer. CDR3 nucleotides: TGCGCCAGCAGCTTGCAGGGATTAAGCAATCAGCCCCAGCATTTT. Amino acid sequence: CASSLQGLSNQPQHF.